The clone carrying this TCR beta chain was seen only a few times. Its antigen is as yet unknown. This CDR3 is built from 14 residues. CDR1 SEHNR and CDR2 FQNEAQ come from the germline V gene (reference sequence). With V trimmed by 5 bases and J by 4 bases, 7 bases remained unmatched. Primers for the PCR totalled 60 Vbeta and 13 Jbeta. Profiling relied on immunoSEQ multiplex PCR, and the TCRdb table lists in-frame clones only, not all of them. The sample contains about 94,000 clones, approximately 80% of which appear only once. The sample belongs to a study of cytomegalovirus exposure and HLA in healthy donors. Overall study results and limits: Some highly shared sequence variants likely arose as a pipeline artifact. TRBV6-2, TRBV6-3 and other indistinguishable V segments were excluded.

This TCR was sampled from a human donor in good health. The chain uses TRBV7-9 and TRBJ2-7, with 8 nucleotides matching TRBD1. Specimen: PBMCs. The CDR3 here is CASSGTGEKYEQYF. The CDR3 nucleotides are TGTGCCAGCAGCGGGACAGGCGAAAAGTACGAGCAGTACTTC.